This paragraph covers one T cell receptor (beta chain) sequence. This clonotype has just a few counts. Its antigen is unknown. One base away there is no much larger clone; base qualities are not given. This entry is derived from a study of T-cell memory formation after mild COVID-19 (dated by TCRdb to about 2021). For context, the study as a whole: Most TCR sequence clusters were specific to one of the two donors. In two donors, T-cell clones that expanded and contracted after mild COVID-19 were tracked by sequencing TCRalpha and TCRbeta repertoires over time. Two young, previously healthy adult volunteers made up the cohort, one male and one female.

TCRdb lists the instrument as Illumina NovaSeq 6000. TCRalpha and TCRbeta cDNA libraries were built by 5'RACE with constant-segment primers, adding sample barcodes and unique molecular identifiers. RNA was extracted from every sample with Trizol reagent. The libraries were amplified in two PCR steps, and the second step added a second sample barcode and Illumina TruSeq adapters. Libraries were sequenced on an Illumina NovaSeq with 2 x 150 bp paired-end reads. The authors' pipeline ran thus. The reads were demultiplexed and collapsed into UMI-guided consensus sequences using migec v1.2.7. Using mixcr v2.1.11, UMI consensuses were aligned to TRA and TRB V and J templates and then assembled into clonotypes. Clonotypes were classified as expanded or contracted when called significant by both edgeR and NoisET, with noise models trained on biological replicates. For edgeR calls, the cutoffs were a false discovery rate-adjusted p below 0.01 and a log2 fold-change threshold of 1. PCA with hierarchical clustering of max-normalized trajectories of the 1000 most abundant clonotypes was used as exploratory dynamics analysis. Each responding clone was given a CD4 or CD8 phenotype based on the CD4+ and CD8+ repertoires, which had been sequenced separately. TCRdb passed the public sequencing reads through fastp at Q25 and MiXCR, retaining productive beta sequences. When rows share a CDR3 protein, they turn into one entry using the most common DNA and genes. The V and J calls shown here were made by TCRdb, not taken from the authors' results. In all, the sample holds under 250,000 distinct CDR3 sequences, and around a tenth of those were seen once. The top ten hold 22% of the sample.

Ficoll-Paque density gradient centrifugation was used to isolate PBMCs. There are 16 amino acids in the CDR3, from cysteine to phenylalanine inclusive. CDR3 DNA only is kept here, 48 bases in frame from base 1. Trimming takes 3 bases from V and 6 bases from J, and the germline ends sit 17 bases apart. The germline V gene supplies CDR1 SGHAT and CDR2 FQNNGV. Results the study describes overall, beyond this receptor: SARS-CoV-2 specificity of the second-wave clones peaking on day 37 was not confirmed. Contracting CD4+ clones were located mainly in the CM and EM memory subsets, whereas CD8+ clones were found to be enriched in EMRA. From day 15 to 85, contracting clones showed balanced CD4/CD8 phenotypes, whereas a second wave of clones that expanded from day 15 to 37 leaned towards CD4+. Some responding clones were detected in pre-infection memory, suggesting pre-existing cross-reactive memory T cells joined the SARS-CoV-2 response. Only a couple of mild cases were covered by the study, and larger cohorts that include severe cases with pre-infection samples were considered necessary.

The V gene is TRBV11-2 and the J gene is TRBJ2-2; the D region possibly corresponds to TRBD1 (6 bases align). The sequencing input was PBMCs or a T cell subset sorted from them (not recorded which). The clonotype originates from a man aged 18 to 29 who had mild COVID-19 (a few samples of this study predate the infection). The sample titles of this study are shuffled in the database, so cell type and time point are left out; the donor was told from shared clones. The CDR3 loop reads CASSLSQGSFAGELFF. Here is the DNA: TGTGCCAGCAGCTTGTCACAGGGTAGTTTCGCCGGGGAGCTGTTTTTT.